This note documents a single T cell receptor beta chain sequence. V lost 6 bases, J lost 4 bases, and 5 bases stayed unmatched. The CDR3 contains 13 residues. CDR1 is SNHLY and CDR2 is FYNNEI in the germline V gene. In the authors' workflow: How many nucleated cells were present was estimated from reference gene primer amplification. Libraries were prepared by immunoSEQ multiplex PCR; TCRdb keeps only in-frame clonotypes and omits some of them. D and trimming were read from the DNA, whereas the V and J calls and clone size are those reported in that table. This sample yields 470,000 or so clones, of which around 89% are seen a single time; more than 4% belongs to the top ten. These data belong to a study of blood T cell repertoires in COVID-19. Study in general: There were acute and convalescent COVID-19 samples, and they came from the United States, Italy and Spain. T cells, B-cell-depleted T cells, or PBMCs supplied cDNA or gDNA.

The chain employs TRBV2 and TRBJ1-1, with 7 bases that match TRBD1. This receptor was obtained from a woman in her twenties or thirties with acute or convalescent COVID-19. Input material: peripheral blood. The CDR3 nucleotides read TGTGCCAGCAGGTTCGGGACAGCCACTGAAGCTTTCTTT. It specifies CASRFGTATEAFF.